The source of this T cell receptor (beta chain) is a study of T cell changes during pregnancy in multiple sclerosis. The protocol was immunoSEQ multiplex PCR, while the TCRdb copy is restricted to in-frame clones and leaves out a portion. The table records approximately 12,000 clones, roughly 86% of them present only once. The germline gives CDR1 SQVTM, CDR2 ANQGSEA. The V gene lost 2 bases and the J gene lost 3 bases, with 8 bases spanning the gap. The CDR3 runs to 12 residues. The chain recombines TRBV29-1 with TRBJ2-7; a possible D gene is TRBD1 (5 bases). The TCR comes from a female donor in good health, enrolled as a control in a pregnancy study. Sequences were derived from CD8+ T cells from peripheral blood mononuclear cells, sampled in the second trimester of pregnancy. CDR3 nucleotides: TGCAGCGTTGAAAACGACAGCTACGAGCAGTACTTC. This sequence encodes CSVENDSYEQYF.